A single TCR beta chain is shown here with its context. One end of the junction varies from germline; a read error may be responsible. These data belong to a study of T cells in Graves' hyperthyroidism and ophthalmopathy. What was amplified from RNA transcripts were TCR beta CDR3 regions. Carried out on the TCR CDR3, a first-round RT-PCR used the HTBI primer set. TCRdb used MiXCR to reprocess the multiplex PCR reads, holding one entry per CDR3 protein. Among 500,000 to 700,000 distinct CDR3 sequences listed, 16% were seen once. Germline CDR1 SGHTA, CDR2 FQGTGA. The CDR3 runs 15 residues. The chain joins TRBV7-3 to TRBJ2-1; the match to TRBD2 covers 12 bases. The receptor was isolated from a woman between 18 and 29 years old with Graves' hyperthyroidism. Sequencing used blood. In DNA form, the CDR3 reads TGTGCCAGCAGCTCACTAGCGGGGGGTTACAATGAGCAGCTCTTC. It encodes CASSSLAGGYNEQLF.